Only one count was recorded for the clone carrying this TCR beta chain. Its cognate antigen is unknown. The data are from a study of T cell repertoires in ileal Crohn's disease. Study-level information: About half received postoperative treatment, roughly ten with thiopurines and around 17 anti-TNF. The M0 sample came from the inflamed ileal portion of the resected specimen.

Germline CDR1 is MNHEY and CDR2 is SVGAGI. CDR3 length: 14 amino acids. Trimming removed 0 bases at V and 5 bases at J, with 5 bases between. Points from the study as a whole: Active smokers at surgery had more clonal expansions than non-smokers.

TCRdb's table, derived via immunoSEQ multiplex PCR, lists solely in-frame clones and lacks some. The profile covers 13,000 to 15,000 clones, with more than 60% appearing a single time and approximately 15% taken by the ten largest. Time point specified: inflamed ileum from the surgical specimen. This clonotype was sampled from an adult with Crohn's disease. The sequencing input was ileal tissue. The rearrangement links TRBV6-5 to TRBJ1-6; D unresolved. CDR3 coding DNA: TGTGCCAGCAGTTACTCCTTCAATAATTCACCCCTCCACTTT. This codes for CASSYSFNNSPLHF.